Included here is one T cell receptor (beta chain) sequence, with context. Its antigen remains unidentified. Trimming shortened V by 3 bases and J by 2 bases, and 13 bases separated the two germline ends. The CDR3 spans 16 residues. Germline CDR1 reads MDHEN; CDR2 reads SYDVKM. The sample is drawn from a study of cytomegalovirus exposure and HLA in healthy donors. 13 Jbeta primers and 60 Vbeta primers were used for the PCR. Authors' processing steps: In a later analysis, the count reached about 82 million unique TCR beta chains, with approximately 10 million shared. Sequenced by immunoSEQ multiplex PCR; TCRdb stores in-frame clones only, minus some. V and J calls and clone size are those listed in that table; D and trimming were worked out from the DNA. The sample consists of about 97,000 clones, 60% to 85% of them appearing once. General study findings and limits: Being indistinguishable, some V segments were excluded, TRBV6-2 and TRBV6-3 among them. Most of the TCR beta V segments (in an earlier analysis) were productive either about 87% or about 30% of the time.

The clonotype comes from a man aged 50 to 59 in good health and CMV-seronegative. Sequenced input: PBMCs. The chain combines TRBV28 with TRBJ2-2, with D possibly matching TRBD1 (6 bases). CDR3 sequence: CASSFSWGHNTGELFF. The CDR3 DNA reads TGTGCCAGCAGTTTCTCCTGGGGGCACAACACCGGGGAGCTGTTTTTT.